This T cell receptor (beta chain) was sequenced during a study of T cell responses to AZD1222 COVID-19 vaccine. The CDR3 contains 15 residues. CDR1 and CDR2 from the germline V gene are MNHEY and SMNVEV (reference sequence). Germline trimming cut 5 bases from V and 5 bases from J; bases unmatched to any gene: 10. TCRdb's copy holds only in-frame clones and misses some; the assay was immunoSEQ multiplex PCR. Here the sample spans approximately 49,000 clones, around 85% being singletons. This rearrangement joins TRBV27 to TRBJ1-1; 8 nucleotides line up with TRBD1. Sequencing used peripheral blood, obtained on day 0 of MenACWY control vaccination. The clonotype was recovered from an adult in good health. Here the CDR3 DNA reads TGTGCCAGCAGTCAACGACAGGGGCGGCGGACTGAAGCTTTCTTT. Residues: CASSQRQGRRTEAFF.